The 8 T cell receptor beta chains below come from one sample, sequenced in a study of PD-L1 blockade in urothelial cancer. Method: immunoSEQ multiplex PCR; TCRdb's copy keeps in-frame clones and lacks some. This table has fewer than 50,000 clones, 75% to 95% appearing once. Material: PBMCs, obtained around atezolizumab (anti-PD-L1) treatment. The receptors here all came from a man between 65 and 85 years old with urothelial cancer.

The chain recombines TRBV7-9 with TRBJ2-5; no firm D call. Between the trimmed V and J ends, which lost 5 bases and 4 bases, there was a span of 11 bases. This CDR3 is 13 amino acids long. Germline V CDR1 and CDR2: SEHNR, FQNEAQ (reference sequence). CDR3 sequence reads: CASSPDMLETQYF. DNA for the CDR3: TGTGCCAGCAGCCCAGACATGTTAGAGACCCAGTACTTC.

The gene calls are TRBV6-4 and TRBJ1-1, with D maybe TRBD1 (6 bases). In germline, CDR1 is MRHNA, CDR2 SNTAGT. The CDR3 spans 16 residues. Trimming shortened V by 6 bases and J by 4 bases, and 21 bases separated the two germline ends. This chain's CDR3 is CASRSVGGRGGTEAFF. In nucleotides, the CDR3 is TGTGCCAGCAGGAGCGTCGGGGGGCGAGGAGGCACTGAAGCTTTCTTT.

The chain joins TRBV14 to TRBJ2-1; TRBD2 aligns across 8 bases. The germline gives CDR1 SGHDN, CDR2 FVKESK. The CDR3 loop spans 16 amino acids. The V segment lost 4 bases and the J segment 7 bases; nucleotides outside the gene matches: 12. In DNA form, the CDR3 reads TGTGCCAGCAGCCCCCGTGACGGGAGGGCCTGGAATGAGCAGTTCTTC. Translating gives CASSPRDGRAWNEQFF.

This chain joins TRBV7-3 and TRBJ2-3; 8 bases map to TRBD2. CDR3 size: 18 residues. Germline CDR1 reads SGHTA; CDR2 reads FQGTGA. V was clipped by 0 bases and J by 3 bases; unmatched bases: 11. CDR3 amino acids: CASSLTPWAAGGTDTQYF. CDR3 sequence (DNA): TGTGCCAGCAGCTTAACCCCTTGGGCCGCGGGAGGAACAGATACGCAGTATTTT.

This chain uses TRBV7-2 with TRBJ2-1; 10 nucleotides line up with TRBD2. The CDR3 runs to 16 residues. Germline assignment: CDR1 SGHTA and CDR2 FQGNSA. With 2 bases clipped from V and 8 bases from J, the junction kept 9 bases outside the gene matches. CDR3 region: CASSLLASGSLDEQFF. As DNA, the CDR3 is TGTGCCAGCAGCTTATTAGCTAGCGGGAGTCTCGATGAGCAGTTCTTC.

The chain links TRBV27 to TRBJ2-7; 9 bases are a match to TRBD2. Germline V gene data show CDR1 as MNHEY and CDR2 as SMNVEV (reference sequence). CDR3 size: 16 residues. The junction had 15 bases not matched to a gene; V was cut back by 7 bases and J by 5 bases. Here the CDR3 DNA reads TGTGCCAGCACCCCTTCACGCGGGAGGGCCGGCAACGAGCAGTACTTC. It yields the protein CASTPSRGRAGNEQYF.

The rearrangement links TRBV27 to TRBJ1-3, with D maybe TRBD1 (5 bases). The V gene lost 6 bases and the J gene lost 0 bases, with 12 bases spanning the gap. CDR1 and CDR2 from the germline V gene are MNHEY and SMNVEV (reference sequence). CDR3 length: 15 residues. CDR3 nucleotide sequence: TGTGCCAGCAGAGTTACGGGGGACTCTGGAAACACCATATATTTT. Residues: CASRVTGDSGNTIYF.

This clone was counted a few times. The chain carries TRBV28 and TRBJ2-3; 8 nucleotides line up with TRBD1. This CDR3 contains 13 residues. J lost 5 bases, V lost 7 bases, and 5 bases had no gene match. Germline V gene sequence: CDR1 MDHEN, CDR2 SYDVKM. The CDR3 protein is CASKTGQVDTQYF. In DNA, the CDR3 is TGTGCCAGCAAAACGGGACAGGTAGATACGCAGTATTTT.